This T cell receptor (beta chain) was recovered during a study of blood T cell repertoires in COVID-19. Study-level information: Sites across the United States, Italy and Spain contributed samples from acute and convalescent COVID-19. PBMCs, B-cell-depleted T cells, or T cells provided the cDNA or gDNA that made up the material.

Germline CDR1 and CDR2: GTSNPN and SVGIG (reference sequence). The CDR3 extends over 13 amino acids. With 1 base removed from V and 4 bases from J, the gap between germline ends came to 7 bases. In the authors' methods: Reference gene primer amplification gave nucleated cell count estimates. Sequenced by immunoSEQ multiplex PCR; TCRdb stores in-frame clones only, minus some. D and trimming come from the DNA, and the V and J calls and clone size come from that table. Counted here are about 140,000 clones, about 82% occurring once; the ten biggest clones make up around 4.8%. This chain connects TRBV30 to TRBJ2-2; possible D gene TRBD1, 5 bases. Sequencing was performed on peripheral blood. The TCR originated in a woman aged 80 or older with active or convalescent COVID-19. Here the CDR3 DNA reads TGTGCCTGGAGTGCCAGGGCCACCGGGGAGCTGTTTTTT. Its protein product is CAWSARATGELFF.